This T cell receptor beta chain was profiled in a study of cytomegalovirus exposure and HLA in healthy donors. Overall study context: Of over 350 genotyped donors, about 80% grouped in the Caucasian-associated ancestry cluster.

CDR3 length equals 15 residues. Germline V CDR1 and CDR2: LGHNA, YNFKEQ. V lost 8 bases and J 0 bases, leaving 16 bases between the germline ends. This clone was found once. Antigen unknown. The PCR employed 60 Vbeta primers together with 13 Jbeta primers. Some clones are missing from TCRdb's copy, which holds only in-frame ones; the method was immunoSEQ multiplex PCR. The sample contains around 280,000 clones, around 90% of which appear only once. Study results and caveats: A few CMV-associated chains proved CMV antigen-specific in vitro. TCR sequences were mostly rare, though some public TCRs occurred in many donors.

Sample: PBMCs. The origin of this receptor is a woman between 18 and 29 years old in good health and CMV-seronegative. The chain couples TRBV4-2 to TRBJ1-2; perhaps TRBD1 as D (5 bases). CDR3: CASAPKRQSNYGYTF. The CDR3 bases are TGTGCCAGCGCGCCAAAGCGACAGTCTAACTATGGCTACACCTTC.